A single sample is the source of the 29 T cell receptor beta chains below, sequenced in a study of spatial heterogeneity in lung cancer. TCRdb processed the 5' RACE reads anew with MiXCR; each CDR3 protein has one entry. The profile shows under 150,000 distinct CDR3 sequences, 9% to 15% of them singletons. Time point in this sample: blood at routine non-recurrence follow-up after resection. Whole RNA came from tumor, nontumor lung or frozen PBMC and was sequenced without being sorted. This specimen consisted of PBMCs, obtained at follow-up. The receptors here all came from a male donor with early-stage non-small cell lung cancer.

This clonotype was counted a few times. The chain has TRBV12-5 and TRBJ1-1; D is unresolved. The CDR3 consists of 12 residues. Germline V gene data show CDR1 as LGHNT and CDR2 as FRNRAP. Trimming left V 5 bases short and J 3 bases short, with 7 bases between. The CDR3 DNA follows: TGTGCTAGTGGTCCCCTATACACTGAAGCTTTCTTT. Amino acid sequence: CASGPLYTEAFF.

This clonotype was seen more than once but under ten times. The chain has TRBV14 and TRBJ2-2, with TRBD1 identical over 8 bases. With 1 base clipped from V and 14 bases from J, the junction kept 3 bases outside the gene matches. Per germline, CDR1 SGHDN and CDR2 FVKESK. The CDR3 runs 12 residues. The CDR3 nucleotides are TGTGCCAGCAGCCAAGCCGGACAGGGCCTGTTTTTT. Translating it yields CASSQAGQGLFF. The full variable domain, in which reference TRBV14 and TRBJ2-2 provide the parts outside the CDR3, is EAGVTQFPSHSVIEKGQTVTLRCDPISGHDNLYWYRRVMGKEIKFLLHFVKESKQDESGMPNNRFLAERTGGTYSTLKVQPAELEDSGVYFCASSQAGQGLFFGEGSRLTVL.

The rearrangement links TRBV10-3 to TRBJ2-5; 7 bases align to TRBD2. The CDR3 contains 12 residues. CDR1 and CDR2 (germline): ENHRY, SYGVKD. After removal of 6 bases from V and 9 bases from J, the junction contained 7 bases not matched to a gene. The CDR3 loop is CAIRGLGEAQYF. CDR3 coding DNA: TGTGCCATCAGAGGACTAGGGGAGGCCCAGTACTTC.

This clonotype was detected ten times or more. The chain combines TRBV4-3 with TRBJ2-7; D not resolved. V lost 0 bases and J lost 4, with 7 bases in between. Germline loops: CDR1 LGHNA, CDR2 YSLEER. The CDR3 contains 13 residues. DNA of the CDR3: TGCGCCAGCAGCCAAGAACCCCAGTACGAGCAGTACTTC. Translated: CASSQEPQYEQYF.

The J gene is TRBJ1-4, the V gene TRBV12-3 or TRBV12-4; 8 bases line up with TRBD1. J lost 0 bases, V lost 6 bases, and 0 bases had no gene match. The CDR3 covers 14 residues. The CDR3 DNA follows: TGTGCCAGCAGGGGACAGGCAACTAATGAAAAACTGTTTTTT. It encodes CASRGQATNEKLFF.

In this sample, this clonotype turned up many times. The V call is TRBV10-3, the J call TRBJ1-1, with 9 bases fitting TRBD1. CDR1 ENHRY and CDR2 SYGVKD come from the germline V gene. The CDR3 contains 13 residues. The trim removed 8 bases at V and 3 bases at J, leaving 4 bases unmatched. The CDR3 sequence: CAIGWTGDTEAFF. CDR3 coding DNA: TGTGCCATCGGTTGGACAGGGGACACTGAAGCTTTCTTT.

The chain uses TRBV19 and TRBJ2-1; D might be TRBD1 or TRBD2, each matching 5 bases. The ends were cut back, 5 bases at V and 6 bases at J, with 14 bases in the middle. Germline CDR1 LNHDA, CDR2 SQIVND (reference sequence). CDR3 length equals 14 residues. This CDR3 is CASSPGDVLNEQFF. In DNA, the CDR3 is TGTGCCAGTAGTCCCGGGGACGTACTCAATGAGCAGTTCTTC.

This clonotype appeared a few times. The chain couples TRBV4-1 to TRBJ1-2, with D perhaps matching TRBD1 (6 bases). This CDR3 region has 15 residues. Germline CDR1 reads MGHRA; CDR2 reads YSYEKL. V gave up 0 bases and J gave up 1 base, with 9 bases separating them. CDR3 sequence: CASSQEGAFNYGYTF. DNA for the CDR3: TGCGCCAGCAGCCAAGAGGGGGCATTTAACTATGGCTACACCTTC.

The CDR3 spells CASSQDITSVEQYF. The CDR3 region has the DNA TGCGCCAGCAGCCAAGATATAACCTCGGTGGAGCAGTACTTC. This chain joins TRBV4-1 and TRBJ2-7; the D is unclear. Germline assignment: CDR1 MGHRA and CDR2 YSYEKL. This CDR3 is 14 amino acids long. Trimming left V 0 bases short and J 7 bases short, with 13 bases between.

In this sample, this clonotype turned up a few times. The chain carries TRBV5-8 and TRBJ1-1; 9 nucleotides match TRBD1. Losses at the gene ends were 3 bases for V and 6 bases for J; bases not matched to a gene: 12. Looked up from germline, CDR1 is SGHTS and CDR2 is YDEGEE. The CDR3 consists of 16 residues. In DNA, the CDR3 is TGTGCCAGCAGCTGGACAGGGGACAATTGGCAGGCTGAAGCTTTCTTT. It codes for CASSWTGDNWQAEAFF.

This clonotype was recorded at least ten times. The chain recombines TRBV6-2 or TRBV6-3 with TRBJ1-2; D is unclear. CDR1 and CDR2 from the germline V gene are MNHEY and SVGEGT. V lost 8 bases and J lost 4, with 14 bases in between. This CDR3 comprises 13 residues. The CDR3 loop reads CASRDRLGYGYTF. The CDR3, as DNA: TGTGCCAGCCGAGACCGGCTGGGCTATGGCTACACCTTC.

The rearrangement joins TRBV19 to TRBJ2-3; D gene ambiguous. The CDR3 is 13 residues long. Trimming took 5 bases from V and 7 from J, leaving 13 bases between them. Germline CDR1 and CDR2: LNHDA and SQIVND (reference sequence). As DNA, the CDR3 is TGTGCCAGTAGTGTCCTCAAGCGATATACGCAGTATTTT. It yields the protein CASSVLKRYTQYF.

The sample holds a few counts of this clonotype. V is TRBV21-1 and J is TRBJ2-7. TRBV21-1 is a recognized pseudogene. This CDR3 is 14 amino acids long. This CDR3 is CASSTSDGTYEQYF. The CDR3 nucleotides read TGTGCCAGCAGCACTTCCGACGGAACCTACGAGCAGTACTTC.

This clonotype has only a few counts. The V and J genes are TRBV12-3 or TRBV12-4 and TRBJ2-7; D is ambiguous. The germline V and J ends were trimmed by 1 base and 6 bases, with 10 bases remaining between them. The CDR3 spans 13 residues. CDR3 DNA: TGTGCCAGCAGTTTAGGCACATGGGGCGAGCAGTACTTC. This codes for CASSLGTWGEQYF.

This clonotype was detected a few times. This rearrangement joins TRBV24-1 to TRBJ2-1; TRBD2 matches 12 bases. CDR3 length: 18 amino acids. V shed 4 bases, J shed 4 bases, and the junction held 10 bases outside the gene matches. Germline values: CDR1 KGHDR, CDR2 SFDVKD. The CDR3 sequence: CATSDPGLAGKGYNEQFF. CDR3 nucleotide sequence: TGTGCCACCAGTGACCCGGGACTAGCGGGCAAAGGATACAATGAGCAGTTCTTC.

This clonotype was seen a few times. This chain links TRBV6-2 or TRBV6-3 with TRBJ1-6; D gene ambiguous. The CDR3 length is 16 residues. V was shortened by 7 bases and J by 0 bases, with 13 bases between the two germline ends. The germline CDR1 and CDR2 sequences are MNHEY and SVGEGT. The DNA of the CDR3 is TGTGCCAGCATCCCGGGAGGGAGCTCCTATAATTCACCCCTCCACTTT. Its protein is CASIPGGSSYNSPLHF.

The genes are TRBV6-5 and TRBJ2-7; D is perhaps TRBD1 (6 bases). This CDR3 contains 14 residues. Deletions cut 4 bases from V and 6 bases from J, with 16 bases between. Germline loops: CDR1 MNHEY, CDR2 SVGAGI. This CDR3 reads CASSSQGRRGEQYF. The CDR3, as DNA: TGTGCCAGCAGTTCCCAGGGGCGCCGCGGCGAGCAGTACTTC.

This clonotype was counted only a few times. The V gene is TRBV28, the J gene TRBJ1-2; 11 nucleotides match TRBD1. The V gene's germline CDR1 is MDHEN and CDR2 SYDVKM. There are 15 residues in the CDR3. With 8 bases clipped from V and 4 bases from J, the junction kept 9 bases outside the gene matches. In nucleotides, the CDR3 is TGTGCCAGCGTACTGGACAGGGGGCGCACCTATGGCTACACCTTC. This gives the protein CASVLDRGRTYGYTF.

The gene calls are TRBV12-3 or TRBV12-4 and TRBJ2-7; tentatively, D is TRBD1 (6 bases). Deletions cut 7 bases from V and 7 bases from J, with 26 bases between. This CDR3 spans 16 amino acids. In nucleotides, the CDR3 is TGTGCCAGCACTCCGGGACAAACGGGACGGTGGAGAGAGCAGTACTTC. This sequence encodes CASTPGQTGRWREQYF.

This clonotype was detected a few times. J is TRBJ2-5 and V is TRBV23-1; D remains ambiguous. TRBV23-1 falls under the ORF class, with uncertain function. CDR3 length: 15 amino acids. Between the trimmed V and J ends, which lost 0 bases and 3 bases, there was a span of 11 bases. The CDR3 region has the DNA TGCGCCAGCAGTCAATCGAAAGGCAGAAAAGAGACCCAGTACTTC. As protein: CASSQSKGRKETQYF.

This clonotype occurred a few times. The chain is built from TRBV4-1 and TRBJ2-4, with no clear D. This CDR3 comprises 15 residues. V lost 2 bases and J 0 bases, leaving 8 bases between the germline ends. The germline CDR1 and CDR2 sequences are MGHRA and YSYEKL. For the CDR3, the DNA is TGCGCCAGCAGCCAACCTCAGCTAGCCAAAAACATTCAGTACTTC. Translating it yields CASSQPQLAKNIQYF.

This clonotype has only a few counts. At one of its ends the junction is not consistent with the germline gene, which may arise from a read error. This chain connects TRBV7-2 to TRBJ2-7; TRBD1 matches at 8 bases. The CDR3 totals 17 residues. Germline V gene data show CDR1 as SGHTA and CDR2 as FQGNSA. The CDR3 nucleotides are TGTGCCAGCAGTTTAGGACAGGGACTCTTCCCCCTCTACGAGCAGTACTTC. Translating it yields CASSLGQGLFPLYEQYF.

This clonotype was picked up many times. This chain joins TRBV7-3 and TRBJ1-6; tentative D call: TRBD1 (6 bases). Deletions cut 4 bases from V and 15 bases from J, with 22 bases between. CDR3 size: 15 residues. Germline CDR1 SGHTA, CDR2 FQGTGA. As DNA, the CDR3 is TGTGCCAGCAGCTCGACAGGAGGGACGGCCGATCTCCTCCACTTT. It specifies CASSSTGGTADLLHF.

This clonotype was picked up many times. The genes are TRBV7-9 and TRBJ2-5, with D tentatively TRBD1 or TRBD2 (5 bases each). V was shortened by 1 base and J by 1 base, with 10 bases between the two germline ends. The CDR3 has 15 residues. Germline lookup yields CDR1 SEHNR and CDR2 FQNEAQ (reference sequence). The CDR3 is CASSLGRGTQETQYF. The CDR3 region has the DNA TGTGCCAGCAGCTTAGGTCGGGGCACCCAAGAGACCCAGTACTTC.

This clonotype occurred a few times. The chain carries TRBV6-1 and TRBJ1-6; no definite D call. Germline V gene data show CDR1 as MNHNS and CDR2 as SASEGT. V shed 1 base and J shed 9 bases, with 13 bases lying between them. CDR3 length: 15 amino acids. This CDR3 is CASSEVSSESSPLHF. In DNA, the CDR3 is TGTGCCAGCAGTGAAGTGTCTAGCGAAAGTTCACCCCTCCACTTT.

This clonotype occurred many times. The V and J genes are TRBV20-1 and TRBJ1-4; 12 bases are shared with TRBD1. This CDR3 comprises 15 residues. Germline assignment: CDR1 DFQATT and CDR2 SNEGSKA (reference sequence). The V and J ends lost 2 bases and 5 bases, in that order; junction bases with no gene match: 3. CDR3 residues: CSARPGTGGNEKLFF. CDR3 bases: TGCAGTGCTAGACCCGGGACAGGGGGCAATGAAAAACTGTTTTTT.

This clonotype was detected ten times or more. The chain links TRBV10-3 to TRBJ2-7; a possible D gene is TRBD2 (5 bases). The CDR3 is 13 amino acids. Trimming left V 3 bases short and J 2 bases short, with 8 bases between. Germline CDR1 and CDR2: ENHRY and SYGVKD. The CDR3 region is CAISEGLTYEQYF. DNA of the CDR3: TGTGCCATCAGTGAAGGACTTACCTACGAGCAGTACTTC.

The chain is built from TRBV7-9 and TRBJ1-3; 7 bases are shared with TRBD1. Looked up from germline, CDR1 is SEHNR and CDR2 is FQNEAQ (reference sequence). Trimming cost V 10 bases and J 8 bases; bases outside gene matches: 8. The CDR3 is made up of 12 amino acids. The CDR3 protein is CATDRDQDTIYF. The CDR3 DNA sequence: TGTGCCACCGACAGGGATCAAGACACCATATATTTT. The full variable domain, with the rest looked up from reference TRBV7-9 and TRBJ1-3, is DTGVSQNPRHKITKRGQNVTFRCDPISEHNRLYWYRQTLGQGPEFLTYFQNEAQLEKSRLLSDRFSAERPKGSFSTLEIQRTEQGDSAMYLCATDRDQDTIYFGEGSWLTVV.

The V gene is TRBV21-1, the J gene TRBJ2-1. TRBV21-1 is a recognized pseudogene. This CDR3 has 14 residues. The CDR3 reads CASSKLCSYNEQFF. CDR3 DNA sequence: TGTGCCAGCAGCAAACTCTGCTCCTACAATGAGCAGTTCTTC.